This T cell receptor beta chain came from a study of blood T cell repertoires in COVID-19. This table comes from immunoSEQ multiplex PCR, and its TCRdb copy is limited to in-frame clones, with some not included. The table includes roughly 24,000 clones, about 88% detected once. The CDR3 runs to 15 residues. The germline CDR1 and CDR2 sequences are SGDLS and YYNGEE. Trimming pared 3 bases from V and 0 bases from J, leaving 9 bases between. Sequenced input: peripheral blood. V and J are TRBV9 and TRBJ1-4; D is unclear. This TCR derives from a man between 65 and 85 years old with COVID-19, enrolled during active disease. CDR3 coding DNA: TGTGCCAGCAGCGCTTCGGTCACAACTAATGAAAAACTGTTTTTT. Amino acids: CASSASVTTNEKLFF.